These 5 T cell receptor beta chains originate from one sample sequenced in a study of Tregs in tolerant kidney transplant recipients. Mixed chimerism was transient after nonmyeloablative marrow transplants from related graft donors. TCRdb's table, derived via immunoSEQ multiplex PCR, lists solely in-frame clones and lacks some. This table has approximately 50,000 clones, approximately 90% appearing once. The sample in question was CD8+ T cells from blood (PBMCs), obtained 24 months after the transplant. These receptors were taken from a human patient who received a combined kidney and bone marrow transplant. These T cells may partly come from the graft donor.

The V call is TRBV5-1, the J call TRBJ2-1, with a weak D call TRBD1 (5 bases). Trimming left V 0 bases short and J 5 bases short, with 24 bases between. Germline V gene sequence: CDR1 SGHRS, CDR2 YFSETQ. This CDR3 spans 19 amino acids. CDR3 coding DNA: TGCGCCAGCAGCTTGGAAAGCCCTGCCTGGGGCGTCCCGGACAATGAGCAGTTCTTC. Translation: CASSLESPAWGVPDNEQFF. The whole variable domain, remainder taken from reference TRBV5-1 and TRBJ2-1, is KAGVTQTPRYLIKTRGQQVTLSCSPISGHRSVSWYQQTPGQGLQFLFEYFSETQRNKGNFPGRFSGRQFSNSRSEMNVSTLELGDSALYLCASSLESPAWGVPDNEQFFGPGTRLTVL.

The rearrangement links TRBV19 to TRBJ2-1, with 9 bases that match TRBD2. The CDR3 sequence is 18 residues long. Germline V gene sequence: CDR1 LNHDA, CDR2 SQIVND (reference sequence). V trimming: 0 bases; J trimming: 2 bases; junction bases outside the gene matches: 8. CDR3 bases: TGTGCCAGTAGTATAGATAGCGGGGGCTCTATCCCCTACAATGAGCAGTTCTTC. Protein: CASSIDSGGSIPYNEQFF.

The V gene is TRBV7-6, the J gene TRBJ2-1, with D possibly TRBD1 on 6 matching bases. Germline CDR1 and CDR2: SGHVS and FNYEAQ. With 1 base removed from V and 5 bases from J, the gap between germline ends came to 18 bases. There are 17 residues in the CDR3. CDR3 in amino acids: CASSLGWGQVINNEQFF. The CDR3 coding sequence is TGTGCCAGCAGCTTAGGGTGGGGGCAAGTTATCAACAATGAGCAGTTCTTC.

The rearrangement links TRBV4-1 to TRBJ2-3; D is unclear. The V end lost 0 bases, the J end lost 2 bases, and 9 bases lay between the germline ends. Germline lookup yields CDR1 MGHRA and CDR2 YSYEKL. CDR3 length equals 15 residues. The CDR3 region has the DNA TGCGCCAGCAGCCAAGATCCTATTACCACAGATACGCAGTATTTT. Its protein is CASSQDPITTDTQYF.

This clone appeared a single time. The chain is built from TRBV6-5 and TRBJ1-1, with D unclear. The CDR3 is 14 residues long. Trimming left V 5 bases short and J 0 bases short, with 10 bases between. CDR1 is MNHEY, CDR2 SVGAGI, per germline. CDR3 amino acids: CASSNLAVNTEAFF. The CDR3 bases are TGTGCCAGCAGTAATCTAGCGGTGAACACTGAAGCTTTCTTT.